This TCR beta chain emerged from a study of T cells after yellow fever vaccination. Each CDR3 protein gets one entry after TCRdb re-called the 5' RACE reads with MiXCR. Among roughly 45,000 distinct CDR3 sequences listed, 6% to 7% were seen once. The clonotype comes from a man aged 30 to 39 who received the YFV17D yellow fever vaccine. The input for sequencing was PBMCs, either bulk or a sorted T-cell subset (CD4+, CD8+, memory, or dextramer-sorted; not recorded which), taken 45 days after the yellow fever booster vaccination.

CDR3 in DNA: TGTGCCAGCAGCAAAGGCAGGGGAGAGACCCAGTACTTC. Its translation is CASSKGRGETQYF. This chain links TRBV7-8 with TRBJ2-5, with TRBD1 as a possible D gene (6 bases). V shed 5 bases and J shed 4 bases, with 11 bases lying between them. This CDR3 is 13 amino acids long. Germline V lookup: CDR1 SGHVS, CDR2 FQNEAQ.